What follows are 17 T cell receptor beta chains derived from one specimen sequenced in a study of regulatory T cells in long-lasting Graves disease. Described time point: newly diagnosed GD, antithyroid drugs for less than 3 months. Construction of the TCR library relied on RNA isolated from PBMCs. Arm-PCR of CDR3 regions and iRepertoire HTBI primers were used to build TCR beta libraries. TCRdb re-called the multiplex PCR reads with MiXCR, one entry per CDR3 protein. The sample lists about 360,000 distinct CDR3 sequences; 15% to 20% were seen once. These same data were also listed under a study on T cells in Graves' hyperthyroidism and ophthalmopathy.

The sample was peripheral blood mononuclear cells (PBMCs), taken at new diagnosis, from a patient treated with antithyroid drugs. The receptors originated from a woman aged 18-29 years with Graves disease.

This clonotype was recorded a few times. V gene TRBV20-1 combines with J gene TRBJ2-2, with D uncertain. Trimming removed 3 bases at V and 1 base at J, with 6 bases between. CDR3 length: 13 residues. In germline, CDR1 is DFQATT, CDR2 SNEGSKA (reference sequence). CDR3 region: CSARPRNTGELFF. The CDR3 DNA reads TGCAGTGCTAGGCCTCGGAACACCGGGGAGCTGTTTTTT.

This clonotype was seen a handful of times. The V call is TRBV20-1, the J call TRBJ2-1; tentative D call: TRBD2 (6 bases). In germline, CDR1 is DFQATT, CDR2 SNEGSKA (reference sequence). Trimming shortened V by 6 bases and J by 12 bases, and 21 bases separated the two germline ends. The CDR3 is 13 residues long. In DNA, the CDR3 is TGCAGTGCGCAGACTACCTCGGGAGTTGGGCAGTTCTTC. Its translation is CSAQTTSGVGQFF.

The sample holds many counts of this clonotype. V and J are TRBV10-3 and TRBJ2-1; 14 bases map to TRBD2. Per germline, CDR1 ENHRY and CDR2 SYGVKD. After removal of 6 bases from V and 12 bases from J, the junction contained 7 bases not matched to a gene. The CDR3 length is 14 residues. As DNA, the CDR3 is TGTGCCATCAGGGGACTAGCGGGAGAGACGGGGCAGTTCTTC. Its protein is CAIRGLAGETGQFF.

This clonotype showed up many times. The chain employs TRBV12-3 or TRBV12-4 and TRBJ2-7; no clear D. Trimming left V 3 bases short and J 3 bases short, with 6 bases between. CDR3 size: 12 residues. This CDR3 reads CASSLSRYEQYF. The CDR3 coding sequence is TGTGCCAGCAGTTTGTCCCGCTACGAGCAGTACTTC.

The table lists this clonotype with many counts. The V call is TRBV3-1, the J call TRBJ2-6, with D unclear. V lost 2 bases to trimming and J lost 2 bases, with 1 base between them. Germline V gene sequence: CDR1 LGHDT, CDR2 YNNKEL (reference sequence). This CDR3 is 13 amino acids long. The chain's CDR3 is CASSQPGANVLTF. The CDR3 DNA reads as TGTGCCAGCAGCCAACCTGGGGCCAACGTCCTGACTTTC.

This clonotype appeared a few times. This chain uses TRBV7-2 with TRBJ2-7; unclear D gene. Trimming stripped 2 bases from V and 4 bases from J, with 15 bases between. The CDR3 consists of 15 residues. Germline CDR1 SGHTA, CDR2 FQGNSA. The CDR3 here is CASSLPTGTLYEQYF. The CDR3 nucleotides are TGTGCCAGCAGCTTACCGACCGGAACCCTTTACGAGCAGTACTTC. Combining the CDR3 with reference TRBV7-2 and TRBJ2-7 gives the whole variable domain GAGVSQSPSNKVTEKGKDVELRCDPISGHTALYWYRQSLGQGLEFLIYFQGNSAPDKSGLPSDRFSAERTGGSVSTLTIQRTQQEDSAVYLCASSLPTGTLYEQYFGPGTRLTVT.

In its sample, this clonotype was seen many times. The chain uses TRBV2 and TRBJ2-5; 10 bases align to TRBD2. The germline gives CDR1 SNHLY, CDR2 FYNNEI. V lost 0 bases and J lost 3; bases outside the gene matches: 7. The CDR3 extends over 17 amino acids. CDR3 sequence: CASSEALAGVTKETQYF. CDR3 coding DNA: TGTGCCAGCAGTGAAGCTCTAGCGGGAGTAACGAAAGAGACCCAGTACTTC.

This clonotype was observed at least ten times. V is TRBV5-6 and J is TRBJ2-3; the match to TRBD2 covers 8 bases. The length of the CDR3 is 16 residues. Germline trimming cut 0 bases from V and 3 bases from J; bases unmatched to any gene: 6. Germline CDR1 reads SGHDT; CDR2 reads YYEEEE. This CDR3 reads CASSLEGGRRTDTQYF. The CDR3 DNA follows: TGTGCCAGCAGCTTGGAGGGCGGGAGGAGGACAGATACGCAGTATTTT.

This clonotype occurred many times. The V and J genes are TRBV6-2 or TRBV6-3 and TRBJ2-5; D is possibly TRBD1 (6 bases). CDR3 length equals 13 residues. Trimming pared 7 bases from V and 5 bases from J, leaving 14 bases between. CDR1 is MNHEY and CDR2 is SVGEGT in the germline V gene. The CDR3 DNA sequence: TGTGCCAGCAAAAGGGACATGGAGGAGACCCAGTACTTC. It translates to CASKRDMEETQYF.

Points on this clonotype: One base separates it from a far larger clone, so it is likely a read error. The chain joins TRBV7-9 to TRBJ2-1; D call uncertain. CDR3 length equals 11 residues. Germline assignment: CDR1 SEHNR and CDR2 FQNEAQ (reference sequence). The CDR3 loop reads CANSLGNEQFF. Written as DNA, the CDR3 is TGTGCCAACAGCTTAGGGAATGAGCAGTTCTTC.

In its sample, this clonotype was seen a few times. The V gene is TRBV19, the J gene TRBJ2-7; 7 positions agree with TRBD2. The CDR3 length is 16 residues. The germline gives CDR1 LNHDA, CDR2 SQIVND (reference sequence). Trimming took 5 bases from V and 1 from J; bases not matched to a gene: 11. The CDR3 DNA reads TGTGCCAGTAGTCGCTGGGGGGGGACTACTTCCTACGAGCAGTACTTC. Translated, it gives CASSRWGGTTSYEQYF.

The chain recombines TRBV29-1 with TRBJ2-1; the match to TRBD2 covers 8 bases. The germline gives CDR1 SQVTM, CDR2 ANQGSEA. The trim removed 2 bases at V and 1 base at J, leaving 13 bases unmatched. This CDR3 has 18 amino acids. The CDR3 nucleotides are TGCAGCGTTGAATGGAGCGGGTTGCGGGGGGCGTCCTACAATGAGCAGTTCTTC. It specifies CSVEWSGLRGASYNEQFF.

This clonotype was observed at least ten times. The CDR3 nucleotides read TGCGCCAGCAGCACCGGACTAGCGGGAGTTAACAATGAGCAGTTCTTC. Amino acids: CASSTGLAGVNNEQFF. The chain combines TRBV5-1 with TRBJ2-1; 13 bases align to TRBD2. CDR1 SGHRS and CDR2 YFSETQ come from the germline V gene. CDR3 length: 16 residues. V gave up 4 bases and J gave up 5 bases; unmatched junction bases: 6.

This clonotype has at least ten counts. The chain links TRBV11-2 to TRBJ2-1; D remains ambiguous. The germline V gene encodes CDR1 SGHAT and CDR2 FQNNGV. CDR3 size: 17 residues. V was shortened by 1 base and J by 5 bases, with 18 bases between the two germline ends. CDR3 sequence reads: CASSLGGWTEIDNEQFF. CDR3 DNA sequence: TGTGCCAGCAGCTTAGGTGGATGGACGGAGATTGACAATGAGCAGTTCTTC.

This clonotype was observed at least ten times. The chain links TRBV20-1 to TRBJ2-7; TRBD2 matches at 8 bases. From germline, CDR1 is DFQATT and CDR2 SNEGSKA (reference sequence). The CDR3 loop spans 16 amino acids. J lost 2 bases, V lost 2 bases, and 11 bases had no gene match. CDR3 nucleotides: TGCAGTGCTAGATTAAGGGAATCGGGACTAGCCTACGAGCAGTACTTC. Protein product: CSARLRESGLAYEQYF.

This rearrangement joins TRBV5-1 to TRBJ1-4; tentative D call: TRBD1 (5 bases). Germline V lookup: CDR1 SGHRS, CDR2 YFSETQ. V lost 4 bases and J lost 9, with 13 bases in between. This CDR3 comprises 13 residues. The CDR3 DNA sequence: TGCGCCAGCAGCCTCGGGACGGGACAAAAACTGTTTTTT. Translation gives CASSLGTGQKLFF.

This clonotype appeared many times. This CDR3 reads CASSPGGTQETQYF. In DNA form, the CDR3 reads TGTGCCAGCAGTCCTGGAGGGACTCAAGAGACCCAGTACTTC. The J gene is TRBJ2-5, the V gene TRBV28; a weak D match, TRBD2 (6 bases). The CDR3 extends over 14 amino acids. Trimming removed 5 bases from V and 2 bases from J, with 12 bases in between. CDR1 is MDHEN and CDR2 is SYDVKM in the germline V gene.